This entry concerns a single T cell receptor beta chain. The antigen remains unidentified. V shed 2 bases and J shed 8 bases, with 10 bases lying between them. Germline V gene sequence: CDR1 DFQATT, CDR2 SNEGSKA (reference sequence). The CDR3 has 13 residues. This sample was included in a study of CD8 T cells in ankylosing spondylitis. Study results and limitations: Clones linked to the disease showed a CD8+ phenotype. They occurred at relatively low frequencies in peripheral blood.

TCRdb passed the 5' RACE reads through MiXCR, listing each CDR3 protein once. The profile covers approximately 250,000 distinct CDR3 sequences, with under 35% appearing a single time and around 4% taken by the ten largest. Material for sequencing was blood, either unsorted or a sorted T cell fraction (not recorded which). The chain has TRBV20-1 and TRBJ1-6; D is unclear. The sequence came from a male donor with ankylosing spondylitis or in good health (not recorded which). The CDR3 here is CSARRDDHSPLHF. CDR3 DNA: TGCAGTGCTAGAAGAGACGACCATTCACCCCTCCACTTT.